Listed here are 17 T cell receptor beta chains from one sample, sequenced in a study of blood T cell repertoires in COVID-19. Clones were read by immunoSEQ multiplex PCR, and TCRdb kept only the in-frame ones, dropping some. The repertoire holds over 120,000 clones, roughly 79% seen once, with around 8.5% in the top ten. Sequenced: peripheral blood. The receptors originated from a human donor in a cohort sampled during active COVID-19.

CDR3 sequence (DNA): TGTGCCAGTTCCCGGCAGACAGGGAATTTTGGCTACACCTTC. Amino acid sequence: CASSRQTGNFGYTF. The J gene is TRBJ1-2, the V gene TRBV19, with 7 bases matching TRBD1. The J segment lost 7 bases and the V segment lost 8 bases, leaving 13 bases of the junction unmatched. CDR3 length equals 14 residues. Germline V gives CDR1 LNHDA, CDR2 SQIVND (reference sequence).

This chain joins TRBV3-1 (or the pseudogene TRBV3-2) and TRBJ2-7; 9 bases fit TRBD1. This CDR3 has 21 residues. The V gene end was trimmed by 0 bases and the J gene end by 4 bases; junction bases not matched to a gene: 22. The germline gives CDR1 LGHDT, CDR2 YNNKEL (reference sequence). CDR3 sequence: CASSQDRVARDRAAIGYEQYF. CDR3 nucleotide sequence: TGTGCCAGCAGCCAAGATAGGGTCGCCCGGGACAGGGCGGCAATTGGGTACGAGCAGTACTTC.

The rearrangement uses TRBV28 and TRBJ2-7; TRBD2 matches at 10 bases. After removal of 3 bases from V and 5 bases from J, the junction contained 7 bases not matched to a gene. The CDR3 consists of 15 residues. CDR1 and CDR2 (germline): MDHEN, SYDVKM. In DNA form, the CDR3 reads TGTGCCAGCAGTTTCTTCCTAGCGGGAGTGGACGAGCAGTACTTC. It codes for CASSFFLAGVDEQYF.

The J gene is TRBJ2-3, the V gene TRBV29-1, with 7 bases that match TRBD2. Germline V gene sequence: CDR1 SQVTM, CDR2 ANQGSEA. Germline trimming cut 6 bases from V and 3 bases from J; bases unmatched to any gene: 9. CDR3 size: 14 residues. CDR3 region: CSVDRGRTTDTQYF. For the CDR3, the DNA is TGCAGCGTCGATCGCGGGAGAACGACAGATACGCAGTATTTT.

A few counts support this clone. This chain links TRBV4-3 with TRBJ1-6; 7 bases are shared with TRBD1. This CDR3 is built from 16 residues. With 3 bases clipped from V and 7 bases from J, the junction kept 9 bases outside the gene matches. CDR1 LGHNA and CDR2 YSLEER come from the germline V gene. CDR3 nucleotides: TGCGCCAGCAGCCACCCCCAGACAGGGCTCAATTCACCCCTCCACTTT. This encodes CASSHPQTGLNSPLHF.

The V and J genes are TRBV6-2 or TRBV6-3 and TRBJ2-7, with 7 positions matching TRBD2. The V and J ends lost 2 bases and 0 bases, in that order; junction bases with no gene match: 7. The CDR3 contains 16 residues. From germline, CDR1 is MNHEY and CDR2 SVGEGT. CDR3 DNA sequence: TGTGCCAGCAGTTACGGGCTAGCGGCCGTCTCCTACGAGCAGTACTTC. This codes for CASSYGLAAVSYEQYF.

This chain uses TRBV7-2 with TRBJ2-3, with D maybe TRBD2 (6 bases). CDR1 is SGHTA and CDR2 is FQGNSA in the germline V gene. V lost 2 bases, J lost 1 base, and 13 bases lay in between. This CDR3 comprises 16 residues. DNA for the CDR3: TGTGCCAGCAGCTTAATGGGGGGTGGTGGCACAGATACGCAGTATTTT. It specifies CASSLMGGGGTDTQYF.

The chain joins TRBV4-3 to TRBJ1-1; TRBD1 might be the D (5 bases). The V end lost 0 bases, the J end lost 5 bases, and 19 bases lay between the germline ends. CDR3 length: 17 amino acids. The germline CDR1 and CDR2 sequences are LGHNA and YSLEER. The CDR3 sequence: CASSQDQGRRPVTEAFF. In DNA, the CDR3 is TGCGCCAGCAGCCAAGATCAGGGCAGGAGACCCGTTACTGAAGCTTTCTTT.

The chain joins TRBV18 to TRBJ1-2; tentative D call: TRBD1 (6 bases). V gave up 2 bases and J gave up 5 bases, with 12 bases separating them. The CDR3 has 14 amino acids. The germline CDR1 and CDR2 sequences are KGHSH and LQKENI. CDR3 sequence (DNA): TGTGCCAGCTCACCATCGACAGGTCCTTATGGCTACACCTTC. Translated: CASSPSTGPYGYTF.

CDR3 nucleotides: TGTGCCAGCACCCAGCCGGGGTACGAGCAGTACTTC. This encodes CASTQPGYEQYF. The chain is built from TRBV6-5 and TRBJ2-7, with D perhaps TRBD2 (5 bases). V gave up 7 bases and J gave up 4 bases, with 11 bases separating them. Germline V gene data show CDR1 as MNHEY and CDR2 as SVGAGI. CDR3 length equals 12 residues.

The V gene is TRBV6-2 or TRBV6-3, the J gene TRBJ1-2; TRBD1 might be the D (6 bases). The CDR3 has 15 amino acids. CDR1 and CDR2 from the germline V gene are MNHEY and SVGEGT. The V gene lost 2 bases and the J gene lost 4 bases, with 14 bases spanning the gap. In DNA form, the CDR3 reads TGTGCCAGCAGTTACAGGGCGGACAGCATCTATGGCTACACCTTC. It encodes CASSYRADSIYGYTF.

The chain uses TRBV5-4 and TRBJ2-3; 9 nucleotides line up with TRBD2. Losses at the gene ends were 3 bases for V and 2 bases for J; bases not matched to a gene: 4. This CDR3 contains 15 residues. Germline lookup yields CDR1 SGHNT and CDR2 YYREEE (reference sequence). The CDR3 region is CASSSTSGTTDTQYF. CDR3 coding DNA: TGTGCCAGCAGCTCGACTAGCGGAACCACAGATACGCAGTATTTT.

This chain joins TRBV6-2 or TRBV6-3 and TRBJ2-3; 8 bases match TRBD1. V was clipped by 4 bases and J by 3 bases; unmatched bases: 6. This CDR3 comprises 15 residues. Germline CDR1 and CDR2: MNHEY and SVGEGT. CDR3 sequence (DNA): TGTGCCAGCAGTTCGACAGGGGTCGGGACAGATACGCAGTATTTT. This translates into CASSSTGVGTDTQYF.

The chain is built from TRBV27 and TRBJ2-5; 12 bases agree with TRBD2. The CDR3 runs to 17 residues. V dropped 5 bases and J dropped 3; count of bases not matched to a gene: 10. CDR1 is MNHEY, CDR2 SMNVEV, per germline (reference sequence). As DNA, the CDR3 is TGTGCCAGCAGTCCAACCGGGACTAGCGGGTTTAAAGAGACCCAGTACTTC. It is translated as CASSPTGTSGFKETQYF.

CDR3 DNA sequence: TGCGCCAGCAGCCAAGACCCCCGTATGAACACTGAAGCTTTCTTT. Protein sequence: CASSQDPRMNTEAFF. This sequence joins TRBV4-1 and TRBJ1-1; D unclear. The CDR3 consists of 15 residues. The V end was cut by 0 bases, the J end by 0 bases, with 8 bases between. Germline V gene lookup returns CDR1 MGHRA and CDR2 YSYEKL.

The chain is built from TRBV18 and TRBJ1-4, with 9 bases that match TRBD1. V shed 5 bases and J 0 bases; nucleotides not matched to a gene: 4. Germline lookup yields CDR1 KGHSH and CDR2 LQKENI. This CDR3 is 16 amino acids long. CDR3 region: CASSFRQGATNEKLFF. The DNA of the CDR3 is TGTGCCAGCTCATTCAGACAGGGGGCAACTAATGAAAAACTGTTTTTT. Together with reference TRBV18 and TRBJ1-4, the CDR3 gives the full variable domain: NAGVMQNPRHLVRRRGQEARLRCSPMKGHSHVYWYRQLPEEGLKFMVYLQKENIIDESGMPKERFSAEFPKEGPSILRIQQVVRGDSAAYFCASSFRQGATNEKLFFGSGTQLSVL.

Points on this clone: Other DNA sequences of this sample code for an identical CDR3. The V and J genes are TRBV7-2 and TRBJ2-7; 7 bases match TRBD2. Unmatched junction bases numbered 3, after V lost 1 base and J lost 0 bases. The CDR3 has 15 amino acids. The germline V gene encodes CDR1 SGHTA and CDR2 FQGNSA. CDR3 nucleotides: TGTGCCAGCAGCTTAGGCGGGAGCCTCTCCTACGAGCAGTACTTC. It is translated as CASSLGGSLSYEQYF.